The following is a T cell receptor beta chain sequence with its context. As yet, its antigen is unknown. This sample stems from a study of cytomegalovirus exposure and HLA in healthy donors. In the study overall: Prior work identified 95 million to 120 million unique TCR beta sequences in roughly 180 million T cells. General study results and limits: CMV antigen specificity of a few CMV-associated chains was confirmed in vitro. According to reports, the classifier identified cytomegalovirus status with high specificity and sensitivity. The study designated over 150 TCR beta chains cytomegalovirus-associated.

The germline gives CDR1 SNHLY, CDR2 FYNNEI. The ends lost 4 bases at V and 9 bases at J; junction bases unmatched: 12. There are 14 residues in the CDR3. This PCR relied on a set of 60 Vbeta primers and 13 Jbeta primers. Profiling relied on immunoSEQ multiplex PCR, and the TCRdb table lists in-frame clones only, not all of them. This sample has around 37,000 clones, with roughly 80% found just once. This TCR was recovered from a woman aged 18-29 years in good health and CMV-seropositive. This chain joins TRBV2 and TRBJ2-7; 7 nucleotides align to TRBD1. The sequenced sample was PBMCs. CDR3 coding DNA: TGTGCCAGCAGTGTGATTCTACAGGGGACATGGCAGTACTTC. Translated, it gives CASSVILQGTWQYF.